This T cell receptor (beta chain) was captured in a study of Tregs in tolerant kidney transplant recipients. Assay: immunoSEQ multiplex PCR; the TCRdb copy retains only in-frame clones and omits some. The profile shows 2,000 to 2,500 clones, about 39% of them singletons. In its sample, this clone ranks as large (0.1 to 1%). Its cognate antigen is unknown. V shed 4 bases and J shed 5 bases, with 14 bases lying between them. The CDR3 is 14 residues long. Germline CDR1 is SGHAT and CDR2 is FQNNGV. The receptor was isolated from a human donor in good health. The sequenced sample consisted of Tregs from blood cultured with allogeneic cells. The chain is built from TRBV11-2 and TRBJ2-5; tentative D call: TRBD2 (6 bases). The CDR3: CASSSGLTVETQYF. The CDR3 nucleotides read TGTGCCAGCAGCTCCGGACTAACGGTCGAGACCCAGTACTTC.